This T cell receptor beta chain was profiled in a study of T-cell memory formation after mild COVID-19. As for the study in general: The TCR clusters were mostly specific to one donor. Findings and limits, study-wide: Clones contracting day 15 to 85 were balanced CD4/CD8; later expanders leaned CD4+.

5'RACE primed at constant segments yielded TCR alpha and TCR beta cDNA libraries bearing sample barcodes and UMIs. TCRdb itself ran the 5' RACE reads through MiXCR, one entry per CDR3 protein. The sample shows roughly 350,000 distinct CDR3 sequences, around 21% of them seen only once. With respect to this clonotype: Its specificity is unknown.

This CDR3 has 15 amino acids. Per the germline V gene, CDR1 is ENHRY and CDR2 is SYGVKD. V was pared by 4 bases and J by 4 bases, with 8 bases of the junction left unmatched. The rearrangement links TRBV10-3 to TRBJ2-5, with 8 bases fitting TRBD2. Sequences were obtained from PBMCs or a T cell subset sorted from them (not recorded which). The clonotype comes from an adult woman who had mild COVID-19 (a few samples of this study predate the infection). Cell type and time point are not known. The chain's CDR3 is CAISAGGASRETQYF. CDR3 bases: TGTGCCATCAGTGCCGGGGGGGCATCGAGAGAGACCCAGTACTTC.